This T cell receptor (beta chain) was identified in a study of shared clonotypes between healthy human individuals. Study results and limitations: Naive CD4 clonotype sharing across a few donors was 4% to 5%.

Healthy adults negative for HIV, lacking recent acute infections or vaccinations, served as donors. This clone was detected a few times. Its specificity is unknown. V was cut by 6 bases and J by 7 bases, with 15 bases left in between. There are 14 residues in the CDR3. Germline loops: CDR1 SNHLY, CDR2 FYNNEI. In the sorted-subset replicate PCRs, about 200 ng DNA, 25,000 to 30,000 T cell genomes, was used. In the authors' workflow: Filtering differed since immunoSEQ provided only junctions, with no quality scores. The data were produced by immunoSEQ multiplex PCR, yet TCRdb's version contains in-frame clones alone and is incomplete. That table gives V, J and clone size, and the DNA gave D and trimming. The data hold roughly 2.5 million clones, with over 85% observed a single time.

Sequencing used naive CD4+ T cells sorted from blood. Specified subset: CD45RA+ positively selected. The origin of this receptor is a man aged 18 to 35 in good health. This chain links TRBV2 with TRBJ2-2; D ambiguous. CDR3 bases: TGTGCCAGCAGATTTGAGACACAAGGCGGGGAGCTGTTTTTT. Translating it yields CASRFETQGGELFF.